By share, the clone carrying this T cell receptor (beta chain) counts as medium-sized. The target antigen is unknown. The genes and germline here are from mouse. The DNA ends 1 residue before the CDR3 does, and the rest of the CDR3 is filled in from the germline J gene. This table comes from immunoSEQ multiplex PCR, and its TCRdb copy is limited to in-frame clones, with some not included. The table lists about 1,900 clones, under 55% of them singletons. As for time point: mouse harvest day 14 after allogeneic transplant. Tail vein injection delivered 10^7 T-cell-depleted bone marrow cells and 10^6 splenic CD5+ T cells. This mouse GVHD model was MHC-mismatched B6 to BALB/c, profiled day 7 or 14. V shed 4 bases and J shed 0 bases, with 7 bases lying between them. The CDR3 loop spans 14 amino acids. CDR1 is KGHPV, CDR2 FQNQEV, per germline (reference sequence). The source of the sample is a study of tissue T cells after allogeneic stem cell transplantation. Regarding the study as a whole: Across patients, clones rarely overlapped, yet motif clusters were shared tissue-specifically. TCR repertoires tracked anatomic similarity, regardless of disease or transplant status.

The sequenced sample was lymph node tissue. This sequence was found in a female BALB/c mouse given C57BL/6 T cells with graft-versus-host disease after an allogeneic hematopoietic cell transplant. The chain is built from TRBV26 and TRBJ1-3; D remains unclear. The CDR3 reads CASSRPDSGNTLYF. The sequenced CDR3 bases are TGTGCCAGCAGTCGACCCGATTCTGGAAATACGCTCTAT.